This T cell receptor (beta chain) was observed in a study of T cell repertoires in aging, cancer and after chemotherapy. Study-level background: Clear clonal overlap appeared across healthy donor samples taken over several months to years. General observations from the study: Untreated cancer patients had significantly lower blood TCR diversity than age-matched healthy donors.

A mixed TRB-A/B primer pool amplified rearranged TRB by multiplex touch-down PCR. TCRdb called the multiplex PCR reads again in MiXCR, with one record for every CDR3 protein. The sample records 9,500 or so distinct CDR3 sequences, around 35% being singletons. The template was genomic DNA from peripheral blood, not RNA. Comments on this clonotype: Its antigen is as yet unknown.

This CDR3 contains 15 residues. V was pared by 5 bases and J by 8 bases, with 18 bases between. Germline V gene data show CDR1 as MNHNY and CDR2 as SVGAGI (reference sequence). Sequences were obtained from blood. The chain is built from TRBV6-6 and TRBJ1-4; D is undetermined. The TCR comes from a human donor in good health. The CDR3: CASSPRGRWGEKLFF. CDR3 DNA: TGTGCCAGCAGTCCCCGAGGAAGATGGGGAGAAAAACTGTTTTTT.